The 13 T cell receptor beta chains below were found in one sample sequenced in a study of blood T cell repertoires in COVID-19. The assay was immunoSEQ multiplex PCR, and TCRdb's table has in-frame clones only and misses some. The sample records more than 200,000 clones, roughly 91% being singletons. The sample was PBMCs or T cells enriched from blood (not recorded which). These receptors were obtained from a man younger than 40 in a cohort exposed to, infected with or recovered from COVID-19 (not recorded which).

The CDR3 DNA sequence: TGTGCCAGCAGTTTCCCGGACAGTCTGGGCTATGGCTACACCTTC. Protein sequence: CASSFPDSLGYGYTF. The chain combines TRBV28 with TRBJ1-2; D might be TRBD1 (6 bases). Germline V gene data show CDR1 as MDHEN and CDR2 as SYDVKM. The CDR3 totals 15 residues. The germline V and J ends were trimmed by 3 bases and 4 bases, with 15 bases remaining between them.

This clone was picked up one time. The chain carries TRBV28 and TRBJ1-4, with D perhaps TRBD1 (5 bases). CDR1 and CDR2 (germline): MDHEN, SYDVKM. V was clipped by 7 bases and J by 7 bases, with 10 bases between them. There are 12 residues in the CDR3. Written as DNA, the CDR3 is TGTGCCAGCAACCCCCAGGGTGAAAAACTGTTTTTT. This encodes CASNPQGEKLFF.

This chain links TRBV2 with TRBJ2-2; TRBD1 might be the D (5 bases). V was shortened by 0 bases and J by 5 bases, with 10 bases between the two germline ends. This CDR3 is built from 15 residues. CDR1 is SNHLY, CDR2 FYNNEI, per germline. CDR3 nucleotides: TGTGCCAGCAGTGAAGCAGGGGTTGGGACCGGGGAGCTGTTTTTT. Translation gives CASSEAGVGTGELFF.

The CDR3 reads CASSIAGLAGDRNEQYF. In DNA, the CDR3 is TGTGCCAGTAGTATAGCTGGACTAGCGGGAGACCGGAACGAGCAGTACTTC. V and J are TRBV19 and TRBJ2-7; 13 bases fit TRBD2. J lost 5 bases, V lost 1 base, and 8 bases had no gene match. Germline V lookup: CDR1 LNHDA, CDR2 SQIVND (reference sequence). The CDR3 loop spans 17 amino acids.

The chain is built from TRBV24-1 and TRBJ2-1; 11 bases fit TRBD2. V lost 0 bases and J lost 9; bases outside the gene matches: 9. CDR3 size: 17 residues. CDR1 is KGHDR, CDR2 SFDVKD, per germline. The CDR3 nucleotides are TGTGCCACCAGTGATTTGACTAGCGGGAGAGCGCCTGGTGAGCAGTTCTTC. It translates to CATSDLTSGRAPGEQFF.

The chain carries TRBV20-1 and TRBJ1-2; no firm D call. The V gene lost 3 bases and the J gene lost 8 bases, with 4 bases spanning the gap. Germline V gene data show CDR1 as DFQATT and CDR2 as SNEGSKA (reference sequence). The CDR3 length is 9 residues. CDR3 sequence reads: CSARQGYTF. The CDR3 DNA follows: TGCAGTGCTAGGCAGGGCTACACCTTC.

The V call is TRBV6-6, the J call TRBJ2-3; 8 positions agree with TRBD2. This CDR3 region has 16 residues. V lost 3 bases and J lost 3; bases outside the gene matches: 8. Germline assignment: CDR1 MNHNY and CDR2 SVGAGI (reference sequence). CDR3 in DNA: TGTGCCAGCAGTTATTGGGAACTAGCGGTGACAGATACGCAGTATTTT. It yields the protein CASSYWELAVTDTQYF.

This clone turned up a few times. Other nucleotide sequences in the sample specify the same CDR3. This chain joins TRBV7-2 and TRBJ1-5, with 8 bases identical to TRBD1. Germline values: CDR1 SGHTA, CDR2 FQGNSA. The V gene end was trimmed by 6 bases and the J gene end by 2 bases; junction bases not matched to a gene: 3. This CDR3 comprises 14 residues. CDR3 amino acids: CASSSTGGNQPQHF. The CDR3 DNA reads as TGTGCCAGCAGTTCGACAGGGGGCAATCAGCCCCAGCATTTT.

This clone has just a few counts. The J gene is TRBJ1-1, the V gene TRBV3-1 (or the pseudogene TRBV3-2), with D perhaps TRBD1 (5 bases). Germline CDR1 and CDR2: LGHDT and YNNKEL (reference sequence). The CDR3 totals 15 residues. V lost 4 bases and J 6 bases, leaving 18 bases between the germline ends. CDR3 sequence reads: CASSPPAGLLAEAFF. CDR3 DNA sequence: TGTGCCAGCAGCCCCCCGGCAGGGTTATTAGCTGAAGCTTTCTTT.

J is TRBJ1-1 and V is TRBV6-5; TRBD1 might be the D (6 bases). V lost 7 bases to trimming and J lost 2 bases, with 14 bases between them. This CDR3 has 14 amino acids. Germline V gives CDR1 MNHEY, CDR2 SVGAGI. The CDR3 bases are TGTGCCAGCAACCCGTGGGGGCTTAACACTGAAGCTTTCTTT. Its protein product is CASNPWGLNTEAFF.

The V and J genes are TRBV18 and TRBJ1-4; TRBD1 might be the D (5 bases). There are 19 residues in the CDR3. V was trimmed by 1 base and J by 3 bases, leaving 21 bases between them. Germline V gives CDR1 KGHSH, CDR2 LQKENI. CDR3 sequence (DNA): TGTGCCAGCTCACCACAGCCACCTTCCGGGGGGGGTGCTAATGAAAAACTGTTTTTT. Translating gives CASSPQPPSGGGANEKLFF.

The V call is TRBV7-2, the J call TRBJ2-4, with 7 bases aligning to TRBD1. Germline trimming cut 5 bases from V and 6 bases from J; bases unmatched to any gene: 4. The CDR3 extends over 13 amino acids. Germline V lookup: CDR1 SGHTA, CDR2 FQGNSA. Here the CDR3 DNA reads TGTGCCAGCAGCGGGACAGTGGGAAACATTCAGTACTTC. It translates to CASSGTVGNIQYF.

The chain is built from TRBV28 and TRBJ1-5, with unresolved D. V was pared by 3 bases and J by 5 bases, with 8 bases between. Germline V lookup: CDR1 MDHEN, CDR2 SYDVKM. The CDR3 is 13 residues long. The DNA of the CDR3 is TGTGCCAGCAGTTTGGAGCCCGATCAGCCCCAGCATTTT. Encoded protein: CASSLEPDQPQHF.